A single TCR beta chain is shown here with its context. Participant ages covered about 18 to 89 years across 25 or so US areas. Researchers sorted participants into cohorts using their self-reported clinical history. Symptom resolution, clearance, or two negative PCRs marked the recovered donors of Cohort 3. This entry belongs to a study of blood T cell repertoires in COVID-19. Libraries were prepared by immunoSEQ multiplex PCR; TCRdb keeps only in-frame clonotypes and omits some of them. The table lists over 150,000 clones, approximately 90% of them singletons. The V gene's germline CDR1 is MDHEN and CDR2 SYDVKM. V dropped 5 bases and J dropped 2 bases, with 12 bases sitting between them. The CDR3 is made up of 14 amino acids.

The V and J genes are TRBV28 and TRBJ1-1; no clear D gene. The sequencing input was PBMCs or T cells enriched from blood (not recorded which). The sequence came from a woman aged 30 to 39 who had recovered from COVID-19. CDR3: CASSPPGSNTEAFF. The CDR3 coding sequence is TGTGCCAGCAGTCCCCCGGGTAGTAACACTGAAGCTTTCTTT.